This T cell receptor beta chain derives from a study of T-cell memory formation after mild COVID-19. Study in general: Largely donor-specific TCR clusters were found. Whole-study findings and limits: Pre-infection memory held some responding clones, suggesting pre-existing cross-reactive T cells responded. Clones that contracted from day 15 to 85 had balanced CD4/CD8; later expanders were CD4+ biased.

5'RACE primed at constant segments yielded TCR alpha and TCR beta cDNA libraries bearing sample barcodes and UMIs. One entry per CDR3 protein, called by TCRdb with MiXCR from the 5' RACE reads. The table has more than 120,000 distinct CDR3 sequences, roughly 6.2% seen once. V lost 9 bases to trimming and J lost 1 base, with 10 bases between them. The CDR3 consists of 13 residues. The germline V gene encodes CDR1 SEHNR and CDR2 FQNEAQ (reference sequence). As concerns this clonotype: The antigen remains undetermined.

This TCR came from an adult woman who had mild COVID-19 (a few samples of this study predate the infection). Cell type and time point are not known. The sequencing input was PBMCs or a T cell subset sorted from them (not recorded which). The rearrangement links TRBV7-9 to TRBJ2-1; unclear D gene. CDR3 loop: CASTVGSYNEQFF. CDR3 DNA sequence: TGTGCCAGTACGGTGGGGTCCTACAATGAGCAGTTCTTC. The entire variable domain, with the rest obtained from reference TRBV7-9 and TRBJ2-1, is as follows: DTGVSQNPRHKITKRGQNVTFRCDPISEHNRLYWYRQTLGQGPEFLTYFQNEAQLEKSRLLSDRFSAERPKGSFSTLEIQRTEQGDSAMYLCASTVGSYNEQFFGPGTRLTVL.